The rows below give T cell receptor beta chains drawn from one sample of a study of Tregs in tolerant kidney transplant recipients. Sequencing was performed with immunoSEQ multiplex PCR; in TCRdb, only in-frame clones are kept and a portion is missing. The top ten clones hold approximately 0.4% of a sample with around 75,000 clones, approximately 88% of them seen once. This specimen consisted of CD4+ T cells from blood, obtained before the transplant. Receptors originate from a human donor who received a combined kidney and bone marrow transplant. The CDR3 runs from the conserved cysteine through the conserved F or W. Each record gives: J gene, clone size, D gene, V gene, CDR3 protein, CDR3 DNA. The D gene is left open where the match is weak. For some rows the clone size is stated as once, few or many, or as a class when expanded; others skip it.

>TRBJ1-1|.|.|TRBV29-1
CSAGRGIDGSRNTEAFF
TGCAGCGCCGGGAGGGGTATTGATGGCTCGAGGAACACTGAAGCTTTCTTT
>TRBJ1-1|.|.|TRBV6-1
CASSGLQGNTEAFF
TGTGCCAGCAGTGGGCTACAGGGAAACACTGAAGCTTTCTTT
>TRBJ1-1|.|.|TRBV30
CAWSNHRNTEAFF
TGTGCCTGGAGTAACCACAGGAACACTGAAGCTTTCTTT
>TRBJ1-2|.|.|TRBV18
CASSPPVRDGYTF
TGTGCCAGCTCACCTCCCGTGCGGGATGGCTACACCTTC
>TRBJ2-7|few|TRBD1|TRBV5-1
CASSRQGYEQYF
TGCGCCAGCAGCCGACAGGGCTACGAGCAGTACTTC
>TRBJ2-7|.|TRBD1|TRBV4-1
CASSQAAWDRSYEQYF
TGCGCCAGCAGCCAGGCCGCTTGGGACAGGTCCTACGAGCAGTACTTC
>TRBJ2-5|.|.|TRBV29-1
CSVGEETQYF
TGCAGCGTCGGAGAAGAGACCCAGTACTTC
>TRBJ1-5|.|TRBD1|TRBV28
CASRNQGASNQPQHF
TGTGCCAGCAGGAACCAGGGGGCGAGCAATCAGCCCCAGCATTTT
>TRBJ2-5|.|.|TRBV10-3
CAIGGGAGTYQETQYF
TGTGCCATCGGGGGCGGAGCGGGGACGTACCAAGAGACCCAGTACTTC
>TRBJ2-5|.|TRBD2|TRBV5-1
CASSLGLAGGETQYF
TGCGCCAGCAGCTTGGGGCTAGCGGGAGGCGAGACCCAGTACTTC
>TRBJ2-7|.|TRBD1|TRBV18
CASSPRQGDVSYEQYF
TGTGCCAGCTCACCACGACAGGGTGATGTGTCCTACGAGCAGTACTTC
>TRBJ2-2|few|TRBD2|TRBV10-2
CASTVAGLSTGELFF
TGCGCCAGCACCGTAGCGGGATTAAGTACCGGGGAGCTGTTTTTT
>TRBJ1-2|.|.|TRBV25-1
CASSTTGTTYGYTF
TGTGCCAGCTCAACTACCGGGACAACGTATGGCTACACCTTC
>TRBJ2-7|.|.|TRBV7-2
CATGSHYEQYF
TGTGCCACTGGGAGCCACTACGAGCAGTACTTC
>TRBJ2-1|.|TRBD2|TRBV28
CASRTGLATYNEQFF
TGTGCCAGCAGAACCGGACTAGCGACCTACAATGAGCAGTTCTTC
>TRBJ1-5|.|TRBD1|TRBV28
CASSLVTGGGNQPQHF
TGTGCCAGCAGTTTAGTAACAGGGGGCGGCAATCAGCCCCAGCATTTT
>TRBJ2-7|.|.|TRBV21-1
CASSKGEREASDEQYF
TGTGCCAGCAGCAAAGGGGAGCGGGAGGCGTCGGACGAGCAGTACTTC
>TRBJ1-1|.|.|TRBV19
CASSNGETMNTEAFF
TGTGCCAGTAGTAACGGGGAGACAATGAACACTGAAGCTTTCTTT
>TRBJ2-7|.|TRBD2|TRBV13
CASSPGRAYEQYF
TGTGCCAGCAGCCCTGGGAGGGCCTACGAGCAGTACTTC
>TRBJ2-7|.|.|TRBV18
CASSPIRTVRAYEQYF
TGTGCCAGCTCACCAATTAGGACAGTGAGAGCCTACGAGCAGTACTTC
>TRBJ2-1|.|TRBD2|TRBV2
CASSEELASGNEQFF
TGTGCCAGCAGTGAAGAGTTGGCTAGCGGCAATGAGCAGTTCTTC
>TRBJ2-3|.|.|TRBV27
CASSPDYYPPSTQYF
TGTGCCAGCAGTCCTGACTACTACCCCCCCTCTACGCAGTATTTT
>TRBJ2-2|.|TRBD1|TRBV11-2
CASSSDRGRYTGELFF
TGTGCCAGCAGCTCGGACAGGGGAAGATATACCGGGGAGCTGTTTTTT
>TRBJ2-1|.|TRBD2|TRBV6-5
CASSYEREGLEQFF
TGTGCCAGCAGTTACGAGCGGGAGGGCCTTGAGCAGTTCTTC
>TRBJ2-4|.|.|TRBV16
CASSLTVQLNIQYF
TGTGCCAGCAGCCTTACAGTGCAGCTAAACATTCAGTACTTC
>TRBJ2-3|.|TRBD2|TRBV11-2
CASTRTSDTDTQYF
TGTGCCAGCACCCGGACTAGCGACACAGATACGCAGTATTTT
>TRBJ1-2|few|TRBD1|TRBV2
CASSEYRGLYGYTF
TGTGCCAGCAGTGAATACAGGGGGCTCTATGGCTACACCTTC
>TRBJ1-4|.|.|TRBV20-1
CSMSRGEKLFF
TGCAGTATGAGTCGGGGTGAAAAACTGTTTTTT
>TRBJ2-7|.|TRBD2|TRBV5-4
CASSFAGTSGYEQYF
TGTGCCAGCAGCTTCGCCGGGACTAGCGGTTACGAGCAGTACTTC
>TRBJ1-4|.|.|TRBV28
CASSLPLAATNEKLFF
TGTGCCAGCAGTTTACCCCTGGCAGCAACTAATGAAAAACTGTTTTTT
>TRBJ2-1|.|TRBD2|TRBV7-2
CASSLVGTSAGEQFF
TGTGCCAGCAGCCTAGTAGGGACTAGTGCAGGCGAGCAGTTCTTC
>TRBJ2-3|.|.|TRBV5-1
CASSLGAKVSTDTQYF
TGCGCCAGCAGCTTGGGAGCGAAGGTTAGCACAGATACGCAGTATTTT
>TRBJ2-1|.|TRBD2|TRBV19
CAGSAGGKNNEQFF
TGTGCCGGCTCAGCGGGAGGGAAAAACAATGAGCAGTTCTTC
>TRBJ2-3|.|.|TRBV12-2
CASRSRLAGTDTQYF
TGTGCAAGTCGCTCCAGACTAGCGGGGACAGATACGCAGTATTTT
>TRBJ1-1|.|.|TRBV4-2
CASSQAQAWTEAFF
TGTGCCAGCAGCCAAGCCCAGGCGTGGACTGAAGCTTTCTTT
>TRBJ2-3|.|TRBD2|TRBV9
CASSVTSPDSTSGRRTDTQYF
TGTGCCAGCAGCGTTACGTCTCCGGACAGTACTAGCGGGAGGCGAACAGATACGCAGTATTTT
>TRBJ1-1|once|TRBD1|TRBV29-1
CSAAGTGGEAFF
TGCAGCGCCGCCGGGACAGGGGGCGAAGCTTTCTTT
>TRBJ1-5|.|.|TRBV5-5
CASSFSTGHSNQPQHF
TGTGCCAGCAGCTTTTCGACAGGTCATAGCAATCAGCCCCAGCATTTT
>TRBJ2-7|once|TRBD2|TRBV5-1
CASSYTSGGTYEQYF
TGCGCCAGCAGCTACACTAGCGGGGGGACCTACGAGCAGTACTTC
>TRBJ1-3|once|.|TRBV28
CASSLVRRVGNTIYF
TGTGCCAGCAGTTTGGTTCGGAGAGTAGGAAACACCATATATTTT
>TRBJ2-3|.|TRBD2|TRBV28
CAGSGGNTQYF
TGTGCCGGCTCCGGGGGGAATACGCAGTATTTT
>TRBJ2-7|.|TRBD1|TRBV18
CASSRRDRSSYEQYF
TGTGCCAGCTCACGACGGGACAGGAGCTCCTACGAGCAGTACTTC
>TRBJ1-4|once|TRBD1|TRBV5-1
CASSRDRESNEKLFF
TGCGCCAGCAGCAGGGACAGGGAAAGTAATGAAAAACTGTTTTTT
>TRBJ2-5|.|TRBD1|TRBV29-1
CSVELDRGAQETQYF
TGCAGCGTGGAATTGGACAGGGGAGCCCAAGAGACCCAGTACTTC
>TRBJ2-5|.|TRBD1|TRBV25-1
CASNRQGAGETQYF
TGTGCCAGCAACCGACAGGGGGCTGGAGAGACCCAGTACTTC
>TRBJ2-7|.|TRBD2|TRBV5-6
CASSLAGGGGSYEQYF
TGTGCCAGCAGCTTGGCAGGCGGCGGGGGCTCCTACGAGCAGTACTTC
>TRBJ2-1|.|.|TRBV7-2
CASSFGGKEFF
TGTGCCAGCAGCTTTGGGGGCAAGGAGTTCTTC
>TRBJ2-7|.|.|TRBV5-1
CASSLGATGEQYF
TGCGCCAGCAGCTTGGGGGCGACAGGCGAGCAGTACTTC
>TRBJ1-2|.|.|TRBV28
CASRSSGKDGYTF
TGTGCCAGCAGGAGTTCAGGGAAGGATGGCTACACCTTC
>TRBJ1-1|.|TRBD1|TRBV7-8
CASTPRDRGNTEAFF
TGTGCCAGCACCCCCCGGGACAGGGGGAACACTGAAGCTTTCTTT